The rows below give T cell receptor beta chains drawn from one sample of a study of Ad26.COV2.S vaccination and SARS-CoV-2 variants. TCRdb's table, derived via immunoSEQ multiplex PCR, lists solely in-frame clones and lacks some. Among around 340,000 clones listed, 75% to 90% were seen once. The sequenced sample was peripheral blood, obtained in a trial of Ad26.COV2.S vaccine versus placebo. The receptors come from a person between 18 and 59 years old who received the Ad26.COV2.S COVID-19 vaccine or a placebo. Both conserved end residues are part of each CDR3. D genes are given only for firm matches. Clone size is given for some rows only: seen once, a few or many times, or a class if the clone is expanded.

>TRBV6-5|.|.|TRBJ2-2|15
TGTGCCAGCAGACCCTGGACAGCGCACACCGGGGAGCTGTTTTTT
CASRPWTAHTGELFF
>TRBV12-5|few|.|TRBJ1-1|15
TGTGCTAGTGGTTTGGTCTCAGGACAAGCCACTGAAGCTTTCTTT
CASGLVSGQATEAFF
>TRBV10-3|.|.|TRBJ2-5|14
TGTGCCATCAGTGAACCGACGCTCCAAGAGACCCAGTACTTC
CAISEPTLQETQYF
>TRBV7-2|.|.|TRBJ2-1|13
TGTGCCAGCAGCTTAAGGGTGGACAATGAGCAGTTCTTC
CASSLRVDNEQFF
>TRBV7-9|.|TRBD1|TRBJ1-5|15
TGTGCCAGCAGCTTAGGACAGGGGAATAATCAGCCCCAGCATTTT
CASSLGQGNNQPQHF
>TRBV5-4|.|TRBD1|TRBJ1-2|15
TGTGCCAGCAGCGCTCCGGGACAGGTTAACTATGGCTACACCTTC
CASSAPGQVNYGYTF
>TRBV7-2|.|.|TRBJ2-6|15
TGTGCCAGCAGCTGGGTGGGTTATGGGGCCAACGTCCTGACTTTC
CASSWVGYGANVLTF
>TRBV3-1/TRBV3-2|.|TRBD2|TRBJ2-2|17
TGTGCCAGCAGCCACACCGCCGGACTAGCGGGAACCGGGGAGCTGTTTTTT
CASSHTAGLAGTGELFF
>TRBV28|.|TRBD1|TRBJ1-4|15
TGTGCCAGCAGTTTAGAGACAGGGAGGCGGGAAAAACTGTTTTTT
CASSLETGRREKLFF
>TRBV3-1/TRBV3-2|.|TRBD1|TRBJ1-1|15
TGTGCCAGCAGCACCCCGGGACAGGGGAACACTGAAGCTTTCTTT
CASSTPGQGNTEAFF
>TRBV24-1|.|.|TRBJ1-2|13
TGTGCCACCAGTGATTTTACAGACTATGGCTACACCTTC
CATSDFTDYGYTF
>TRBV6-2/TRBV6-3|.|.|TRBJ1-2|14
TGTGCCAGCAGTTACCCGGGGGGCAAGCATGGCTACACCTTC
CASSYPGGKHGYTF
>TRBV9|once|.|TRBJ1-1|15
TGTGCCAGCAGCGCCGGGCCCCTTCCAAACACTGAAGCTTTCTTT
CASSAGPLPNTEAFF
>TRBV5-1|.|.|TRBJ2-5|13
TGCGCCAGCAGCTTCTCTGTTCAAGAGACCCAGTACTTC
CASSFSVQETQYF
>TRBV7-3|.|TRBD2|TRBJ2-1|15
TGTGCCAGCAGCTTCGAGGGAGGGAGGCACAATGAGCAGTTCTTC
CASSFEGGRHNEQFF
>TRBV7-9|.|.|TRBJ2-7|17
TGTGCCAGCAGCTACAGCCTCGACAGGCCATTTTCCTACGAGCAGTACTTC
CASSYSLDRPFSYEQYF
>TRBV6-5|.|TRBD1|TRBJ2-5|13
TGTGCCAGCAGAGGGACAGGCGGCCCCACCCAGTACTTC
CASRGTGGPTQYF